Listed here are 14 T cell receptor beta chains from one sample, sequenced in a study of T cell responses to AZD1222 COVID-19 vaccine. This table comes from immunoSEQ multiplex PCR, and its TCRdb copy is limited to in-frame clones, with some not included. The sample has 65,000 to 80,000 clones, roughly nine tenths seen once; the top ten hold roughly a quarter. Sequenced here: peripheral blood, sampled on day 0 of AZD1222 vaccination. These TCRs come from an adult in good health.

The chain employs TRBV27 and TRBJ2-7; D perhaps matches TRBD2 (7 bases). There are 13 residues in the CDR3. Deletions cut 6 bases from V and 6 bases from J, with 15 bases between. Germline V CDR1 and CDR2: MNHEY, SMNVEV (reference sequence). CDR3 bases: TGTGCCAGCAGCCCGTTTAGGGGGGGCGAGCAGTACTTC. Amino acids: CASSPFRGGEQYF.

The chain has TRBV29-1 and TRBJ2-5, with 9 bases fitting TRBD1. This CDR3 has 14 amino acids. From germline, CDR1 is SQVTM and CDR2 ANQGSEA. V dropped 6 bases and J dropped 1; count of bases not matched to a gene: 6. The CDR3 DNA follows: TGCAGCGTCCGCGGACAGGGGACCCAAGAGACCCAGTACTTC. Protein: CSVRGQGTQETQYF.

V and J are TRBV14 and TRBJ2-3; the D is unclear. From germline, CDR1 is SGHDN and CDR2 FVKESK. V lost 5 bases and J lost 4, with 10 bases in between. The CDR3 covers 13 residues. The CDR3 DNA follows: TGTGCCAGCAGCATCTCGCGCCCAGATACGCAGTATTTT. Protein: CASSISRPDTQYF.

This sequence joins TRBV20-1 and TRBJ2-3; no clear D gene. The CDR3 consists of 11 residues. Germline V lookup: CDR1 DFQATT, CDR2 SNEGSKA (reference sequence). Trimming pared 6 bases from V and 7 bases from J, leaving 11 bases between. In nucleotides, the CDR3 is TGCAGTGCCACGCTTGGGAATACGCAGTATTTT. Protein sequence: CSATLGNTQYF.

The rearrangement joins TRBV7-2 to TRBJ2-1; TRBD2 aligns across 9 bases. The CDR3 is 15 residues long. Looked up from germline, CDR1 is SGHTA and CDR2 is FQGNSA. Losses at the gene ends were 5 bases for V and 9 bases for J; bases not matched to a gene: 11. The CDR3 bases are TGTGCCAGCAGCCCGGGGACTAGCCTCCCTGGTGAGCAGTTCTTC. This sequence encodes CASSPGTSLPGEQFF. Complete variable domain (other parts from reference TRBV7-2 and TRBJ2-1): GAGVSQSPSNKVTEKGKDVELRCDPISGHTALYWYRQSLGQGLEFLIYFQGNSAPDKSGLPSDRFSAERTGGSVSTLTIQRTQQEDSAVYLCASSPGTSLPGEQFFGPGTRLTVL.

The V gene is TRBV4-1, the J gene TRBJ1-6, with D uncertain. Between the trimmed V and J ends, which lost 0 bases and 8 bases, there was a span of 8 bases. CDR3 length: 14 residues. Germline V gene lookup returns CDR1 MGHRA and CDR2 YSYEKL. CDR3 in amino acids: CASSQDIHDSPLHF. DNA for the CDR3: TGCGCCAGCAGCCAAGATATCCACGATTCACCCCTCCACTTT.

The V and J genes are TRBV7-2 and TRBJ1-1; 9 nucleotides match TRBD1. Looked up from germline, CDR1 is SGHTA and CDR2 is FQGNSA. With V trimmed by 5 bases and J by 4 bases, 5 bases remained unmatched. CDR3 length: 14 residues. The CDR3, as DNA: TGTGCCAGCAGCCAGACAGGGGGAGTCACTGAAGCTTTCTTT. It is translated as CASSQTGGVTEAFF.

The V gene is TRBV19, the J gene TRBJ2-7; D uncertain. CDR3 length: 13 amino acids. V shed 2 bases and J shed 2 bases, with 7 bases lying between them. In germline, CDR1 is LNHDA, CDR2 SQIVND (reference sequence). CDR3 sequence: CASSISWAYEQYF. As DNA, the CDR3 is TGTGCCAGTAGTATATCCTGGGCCTACGAGCAGTACTTC.

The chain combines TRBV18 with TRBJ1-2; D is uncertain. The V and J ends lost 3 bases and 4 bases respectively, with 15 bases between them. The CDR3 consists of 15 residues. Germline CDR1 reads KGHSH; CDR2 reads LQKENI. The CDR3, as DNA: TGTGCCAGCTCACCTATAATTCGGTCTTCCTATGGCTACACCTTC. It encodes CASSPIIRSSYGYTF.

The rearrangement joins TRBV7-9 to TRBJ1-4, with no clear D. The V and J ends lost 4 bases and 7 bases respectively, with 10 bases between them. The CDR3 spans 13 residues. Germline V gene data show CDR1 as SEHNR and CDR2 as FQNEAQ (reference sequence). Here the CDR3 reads CASSSATVEKLFF. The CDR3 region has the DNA TGTGCCAGCAGCTCCGCTACAGTTGAAAAACTGTTTTTT.

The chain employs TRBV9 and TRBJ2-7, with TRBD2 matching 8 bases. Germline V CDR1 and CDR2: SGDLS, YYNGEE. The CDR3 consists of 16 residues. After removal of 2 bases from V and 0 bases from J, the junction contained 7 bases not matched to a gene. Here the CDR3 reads CASSVQGLAYSYEQYF. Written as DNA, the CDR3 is TGTGCCAGCAGCGTTCAAGGACTAGCTTACTCCTACGAGCAGTACTTC.

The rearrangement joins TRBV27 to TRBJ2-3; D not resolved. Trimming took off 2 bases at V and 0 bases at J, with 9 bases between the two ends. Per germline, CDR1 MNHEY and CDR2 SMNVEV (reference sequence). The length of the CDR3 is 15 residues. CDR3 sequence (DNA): TGTGCCAGCAGTTTAGTGGCAGCTAGCACAGATACGCAGTATTTT. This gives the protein CASSLVAASTDTQYF.

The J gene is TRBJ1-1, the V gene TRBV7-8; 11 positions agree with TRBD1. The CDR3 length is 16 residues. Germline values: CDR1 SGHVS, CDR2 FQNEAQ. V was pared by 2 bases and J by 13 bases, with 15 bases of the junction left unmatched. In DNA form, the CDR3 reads TGTGCCAGCAGCTTAAAGAGGACAGGGGGCATGGTAGGGTTTTTCTTT. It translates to CASSLKRTGGMVGFFF.

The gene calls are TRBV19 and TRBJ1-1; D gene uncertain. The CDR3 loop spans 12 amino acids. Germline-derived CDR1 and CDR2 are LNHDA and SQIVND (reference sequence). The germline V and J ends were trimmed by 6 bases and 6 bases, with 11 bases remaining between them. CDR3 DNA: TGTGCCAGTAGCCCTCGCGGGGCTGAAGCTTTCTTT. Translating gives CASSPRGAEAFF.